These 25 T cell receptor beta chains originate from one sample sequenced in a study of Tregs in tolerant kidney transplant recipients. The protocol was immunoSEQ multiplex PCR, while the TCRdb copy is restricted to in-frame clones and leaves out a portion. The sample records 90,000 to 150,000 clones, about 90% being singletons. The specimen was CD4+ T cells from blood. The receptors come from a human donor in good health.

The chain employs TRBV4-1 and TRBJ2-7; the match to TRBD1 covers 8 bases. After removal of 0 bases from V and 3 bases from J, the junction contained 1 base not matched to a gene. Germline lookup yields CDR1 MGHRA and CDR2 YSYEKL. The CDR3 is 14 amino acids. CDR3 amino acids: CASSQEQGVYEQYF. CDR3 nucleotide sequence: TGCGCCAGCAGCCAAGAACAGGGGGTCTACGAGCAGTACTTC.

This clone was seen once. The chain links TRBV5-4 to TRBJ2-5; 10 nucleotides agree with TRBD2. The CDR3 is 15 amino acids. Germline loops: CDR1 SGHNT, CDR2 YYREEE (reference sequence). The trim removed 4 bases at V and 4 bases at J, leaving 7 bases unmatched. The CDR3 spells CASSPIAGGGETQYF. The CDR3 nucleotides are TGTGCCAGCAGCCCCATAGCGGGAGGAGGAGAGACCCAGTACTTC.

This sequence joins TRBV29-1 and TRBJ2-6; 10 bases line up with TRBD1. V lost 3 bases and J lost 4; bases outside the gene matches: 12. The CDR3 has 18 residues. Germline values: CDR1 SQVTM, CDR2 ANQGSEA. The CDR3 protein is CSVEGLGQGTGGANVLTF. DNA for the CDR3: TGCAGCGTTGAGGGTTTGGGACAGGGGACCGGAGGGGCCAACGTCCTGACTTTC.

CDR3 nucleotide sequence: TGTGCCAGCAGCTTATGGTTAGCGGGGGTGGACAATGAGCAGTTCTTC. As protein: CASSLWLAGVDNEQFF. This chain uses TRBV11-2 with TRBJ2-1; 9 nucleotides line up with TRBD2. Germline V CDR1 and CDR2: SGHAT, FQNNGV. The CDR3 loop spans 16 amino acids. V shed 2 bases, J shed 5 bases, and the junction held 7 bases outside the gene matches.

This clone was seen only a few times. CDR3 nucleotides: TGTGCCAGCAGTGCCTTTGAGGGGGAGCCCCAGCATTTT. Encoded protein: CASSAFEGEPQHF. J is TRBJ1-5 and V is TRBV27; D is possibly TRBD1 (6 bases). Germline values: CDR1 MNHEY, CDR2 SMNVEV (reference sequence). The CDR3 is made up of 13 amino acids. Trimming took off 5 bases at V and 8 bases at J, with 13 bases between the two ends.

The rearrangement links TRBV29-1 to TRBJ1-1, with unresolved D. Germline V lookup: CDR1 SQVTM, CDR2 ANQGSEA. V lost 3 bases and J lost 5, with 13 bases in between. The CDR3 length is 13 residues. The CDR3 sequence: CSVEQVQGTEAFF. The CDR3 coding sequence is TGCAGCGTTGAGCAGGTACAAGGGACTGAAGCTTTCTTT.

V and J are TRBV12-2 and TRBJ1-4. TRBV12-2 is reported as a pseudogene. CDR3 size: 16 residues. The CDR3 here is CATRSRHRSPNEKLFF. DNA for the CDR3: TGTGCAACCAGAAGTCGTCATCGGAGCCCTAATGAAAAACTGTTTTTT.

This chain connects TRBV7-2 to TRBJ2-7, with 7 bases aligning to TRBD1. The CDR3 runs 14 residues. Trimming at V came to 1 base and at J to 4 bases, leaving 4 bases not matched to a gene. Germline-derived CDR1 and CDR2 are SGHTA and FQGNSA. CDR3 sequence (DNA): TGTGCCAGCAGCTTAGTAGGGGGCTCTTACGAGCAGTACTTC. Protein product: CASSLVGGSYEQYF. Combining the CDR3 with reference TRBV7-2 and TRBJ2-7 gives the whole variable domain GAGVSQSPSNKVTEKGKDVELRCDPISGHTALYWYRQSLGQGLEFLIYFQGNSAPDKSGLPSDRFSAERTGGSVSTLTIQRTQQEDSAVYLCASSLVGGSYEQYFGPGTRLTVT.

V and J are TRBV5-1 and TRBJ1-1; the D is unclear. CDR1 is SGHRS and CDR2 is YFSETQ in the germline V gene. CDR3 length: 17 residues. Trimming took off 2 bases at V and 5 bases at J, with 22 bases between the two ends. CDR3 sequence reads: CASSFTGIGNLGTEAFF. The CDR3 DNA is TGCGCCAGCAGCTTTACCGGGATAGGTAACTTAGGGACTGAAGCTTTCTTT.

V gene TRBV15 combines with J gene TRBJ1-1; D call uncertain. The CDR3 contains 11 residues. V was clipped by 7 bases and J by 1 base, with 4 bases between them. The germline V gene has CDR1 LNHNV and CDR2 YYDKDF (reference sequence). This chain's CDR3 is CATKRNTEAFF. CDR3 DNA: TGTGCCACCAAGCGGAACACTGAAGCTTTCTTT. The variable domain in full, with the rest retrieved from reference TRBV15 and TRBJ1-1, is DAMVIQNPRYQVTQFGKPVTLSCSQTLNHNVMYWYQQKSSQAPKLLFHYYDKDFNNEADTPDNFQSRRPNTSFCFLDIRSPGLGDTAMYLCATKRNTEAFFGQGTRLTVV.

Only a few counts were recorded for this clone. This rearrangement joins TRBV7-9 to TRBJ1-6, with D maybe TRBD1 (5 bases). In germline, CDR1 is SEHNR, CDR2 FQNEAQ (reference sequence). Trimming shortened V by 1 base and J by 9 bases, and 13 bases separated the two germline ends. This CDR3 comprises 15 residues. The DNA for the CDR3 is TGTGCCAGCAGCTTAGAAAGGGGAGCCGGTTCACCCCTCCACTTT. Amino acids: CASSLERGAGSPLHF.

The chain couples TRBV6-5 to TRBJ2-5; TRBD1 aligns across 8 bases. The CDR3 is 12 amino acids. Germline lookup yields CDR1 MNHEY and CDR2 SVGAGI. The V and J ends lost 8 bases and 4 bases, in that order; junction bases with no gene match: 3. In nucleotides, the CDR3 is TGTGCCAGCTTTGGACAGGGAGAGACCCAGTACTTC. It translates to CASFGQGETQYF.

V and J are TRBV7-9 and TRBJ2-1; 7 nucleotides line up with TRBD2. CDR1 and CDR2 (germline): SEHNR, FQNEAQ (reference sequence). The V segment lost 2 bases and the J segment 10 bases; nucleotides outside the gene matches: 5. CDR3 length: 13 amino acids. The CDR3 nucleotides read TGTGCCAGCAGCTTAACGGGAGCGGGGGAGCAGTTCTTC. This encodes CASSLTGAGEQFF.

This clone was seen a single time. The chain is built from TRBV5-1 and TRBJ2-5; no clear D. CDR3 size: 12 residues. Germline assignment: CDR1 SGHRS and CDR2 YFSETQ. Trimming took 2 bases from V and 10 from J, leaving 12 bases between them. CDR3: CASSLQGLDQYF. The CDR3 DNA reads as TGCGCCAGCAGCTTACAAGGGTTGGACCAGTACTTC.

The sample holds one count of this clone. This chain links TRBV18 with TRBJ1-1, with D possibly being TRBD1 (5 bases). Germline loops: CDR1 KGHSH, CDR2 LQKENI. Trimming stripped 6 bases from V and 1 base from J, with 12 bases between. There are 14 residues in the CDR3. DNA of the CDR3: TGTGCCAGCTCCCGCGGGACCGAGAACACTGAAGCTTTCTTT. Protein sequence: CASSRGTENTEAFF.

The V gene is TRBV2, the J gene TRBJ2-7; tentative D call: TRBD1 (6 bases). The CDR3 is made up of 12 amino acids. The V end was cut by 5 bases, the J end by 4 bases, with 9 bases between. CDR1 is SNHLY and CDR2 is FYNNEI in the germline V gene. CDR3 bases: TGTGCCAGCAGTCCAGGGGCGTACGAGCAGTACTTC. This translates into CASSPGAYEQYF.

The rearrangement links TRBV25-1 to TRBJ2-7; TRBD2 aligns across 8 bases. The germline V gene has CDR1 MGHDK and CDR2 SYGVNS. The CDR3 consists of 14 residues. After removal of 10 bases from V and 1 base from J, the junction contained 9 bases not matched to a gene. The CDR3 is CATLGSGSSYEQYF. CDR3 nucleotides: TGTGCCACGCTCGGGAGCGGGAGTTCCTACGAGCAGTACTTC.

This clone was seen a single time. The chain employs TRBV29-1 and TRBJ1-1; maybe TRBD1 (6 bases). Trimming pared 5 bases from V and 0 bases from J, leaving 13 bases between. Germline V gives CDR1 SQVTM, CDR2 ANQGSEA. CDR3 length equals 14 residues. DNA for the CDR3: TGCAGCGTTAACAGGGCGGAGATGAACACTGAAGCTTTCTTT. This translates into CSVNRAEMNTEAFF.

This sequence joins TRBV29-1 and TRBJ1-1; no clear D. This CDR3 is built from 13 residues. The germline V gene encodes CDR1 SQVTM and CDR2 ANQGSEA. V dropped 2 bases and J dropped 5 bases, with 12 bases sitting between them. This CDR3 is CSVERNSGTEAFF. CDR3 nucleotide sequence: TGCAGCGTTGAAAGGAACTCGGGGACTGAAGCTTTCTTT.

The chain is built from TRBV19 and TRBJ2-7, with D perhaps TRBD1 (5 bases). CDR1 is LNHDA and CDR2 is SQIVND in the germline V gene (reference sequence). This CDR3 spans 13 amino acids. Trimming stripped 10 bases from V and 2 bases from J, with 15 bases between. For the CDR3, the DNA is TGTGCCACCCGCCGAGACAGAGCCTACGAGCAGTACTTC. This sequence encodes CATRRDRAYEQYF.

This chain links TRBV6-6 with TRBJ1-2, with 12 bases identical to TRBD1. The CDR3 is 16 amino acids. Germline V gene lookup returns CDR1 MNHNY and CDR2 SVGAGI (reference sequence). The J segment lost 2 bases and the V segment lost 5 bases, leaving 6 bases of the junction unmatched. The CDR3 spells CASSGTGGAENYGYTF. Written as DNA, the CDR3 is TGTGCCAGCAGTGGGACAGGGGGCGCTGAAAACTATGGCTACACCTTC.

This clone was counted a single time. The chain couples TRBV5-1 to TRBJ1-2; the D is unclear. CDR1 is SGHRS and CDR2 is YFSETQ in the germline V gene. The V end lost 4 bases, the J end lost 9 bases, and 22 bases lay between the germline ends. This CDR3 has 15 residues. DNA of the CDR3: TGCGCCAGCAGCCCGGGTGGGAAAGGCACGCCGAGCTACACCTTC. Amino acid sequence: CASSPGGKGTPSYTF.

The gene calls are TRBV19 and TRBJ2-3; TRBD2 matches 10 bases. The CDR3 extends over 15 amino acids. The V gene's germline CDR1 is LNHDA and CDR2 SQIVND (reference sequence). J was trimmed by 4 bases and V by 5 bases; bases with no gene match: 6. The CDR3 reads CASSFGTSDADTQYF. For the CDR3, the DNA is TGTGCCAGTAGTTTCGGGACTAGCGACGCAGATACGCAGTATTTT.

This sequence joins TRBV6-1 and TRBJ2-5; 10 nucleotides agree with TRBD2. The CDR3 covers 15 residues. J gave up 9 bases and V 6 bases, and 13 bases lay outside the gene matches. In germline, CDR1 is MNHNS, CDR2 SASEGT. This CDR3 reads CASSLTSGSQGAQYF. The CDR3 DNA is TGTGCCAGCAGCTTGACTAGCGGGTCCCAGGGGGCCCAGTACTTC.

The chain uses TRBV18 and TRBJ2-1; D is possibly TRBD2 (6 bases). The CDR3 extends over 16 amino acids. Germline assignment: CDR1 KGHSH and CDR2 LQKENI. V was pared by 0 bases and J by 4 bases, with 13 bases between. This CDR3 reads CASSPPGRLLYNEQFF. The CDR3 coding sequence is TGTGCCAGCTCACCACCGGGGAGGCTCTTATACAATGAGCAGTTCTTC.